This T cell receptor beta chain was sequenced for a study of T cells in tuberculosis. Study-level points and caveats: The TCR-beta difference was not significant; alpha differences partly reflected length.

The CDR3 contains 15 residues. Germline V CDR1 and CDR2: SNHLY, FYNNEI. The trim removed 2 bases at V and 5 bases at J, leaving 6 bases unmatched. Using immunoSEQ multiplex PCR, the repertoire was profiled, and TCRdb retains in-frame clones only, with some absent. The table has under 45,000 clones, around 90% seen once. Time point denoted: new active TB diagnosis, blood taken before or within 7 days of starting treatment. Concerning this clone: Its antigen remains unidentified.

The sequencing used PBMCs, collected at tuberculosis diagnosis. The sequence was collected from an adult with tuberculosis. The chain recombines TRBV2 with TRBJ2-5; 9 bases fit TRBD1. The CDR3 loop is CASSEYRGREETQYF. The CDR3 nucleotides are TGTGCCAGCAGTGAATACAGGGGGCGGGAGGAGACCCAGTACTTC.